The 22 T cell receptor beta chains in this list originate from one sample, sequenced in a study of PD-L1 blockade in urothelial cancer. Sequencing was performed with immunoSEQ multiplex PCR; in TCRdb, only in-frame clones are kept and a portion is missing. Of around 80,000 clones listed, around 87% were seen once; the top ten hold about 6%. Sample: PBMCs, taken around atezolizumab (anti-PD-L1) treatment. The origin of the receptors is a woman in her 70s with urothelial cancer.

This clone has just a few counts. The chain carries TRBV29-1 and TRBJ1-3; possible D gene TRBD1, 6 bases. Between the trimmed V and J ends, which lost 7 bases and 3 bases, there was a span of 22 bases. CDR3 length equals 16 residues. Germline V lookup: CDR1 SQVTM, CDR2 ANQGSEA. The CDR3 sequence is CSAAGDRSGNGNTIYF. Here the CDR3 DNA reads TGCAGCGCCGCGGGAGACAGGTCTGGAAATGGAAACACCATATATTTT.

The chain combines TRBV19 with TRBJ1-1; TRBD1 might be the D (5 bases). Germline assignment: CDR1 LNHDA and CDR2 SQIVND (reference sequence). The V and J ends lost 3 bases and 1 base respectively, with 9 bases between them. The CDR3 contains 14 residues. The CDR3 loop is CASSIRQRNTEAFF. CDR3 coding DNA: TGTGCCAGTAGTATTAGACAGAGGAACACTGAAGCTTTCTTT.

The rearrangement links TRBV6-1 to TRBJ1-5; TRBD1 might be the D (5 bases). Deletions cut 2 bases from V and 6 bases from J, with 14 bases between. The CDR3 runs 15 residues. Germline V lookup: CDR1 MNHNS, CDR2 SASEGT. CDR3 nucleotide sequence: TGTGCCAGCAGTGAATTTTCAGGCGGGGGTCAGCCCCAGCATTTT. It codes for CASSEFSGGGQPQHF.

V usage is TRBV27 and J usage is TRBJ2-7, with D perhaps matching TRBD1 (6 bases). Between the trimmed V and J ends, which lost 6 bases and 2 bases, there was a span of 20 bases. The CDR3 extends over 16 amino acids. Germline CDR1 and CDR2: MNHEY and SMNVEV (reference sequence). For the CDR3, the DNA is TGTGCCAGCAGCCCCTCCCCAGGGGCCCTGACCTACGAGCAGTACTTC. The encoded protein is CASSPSPGALTYEQYF.

The rearrangement links TRBV19 to TRBJ1-2; tentative D call: TRBD1 (5 bases). V lost 3 bases to trimming and J lost 4 bases, with 12 bases between them. There are 14 residues in the CDR3. Germline lookup yields CDR1 LNHDA and CDR2 SQIVND (reference sequence). Here the CDR3 reads CASSILSGFYGYTF. CDR3 nucleotides: TGTGCCAGTAGTATCCTATCAGGGTTCTATGGCTACACCTTC.

The CDR3 DNA is TGCGCCAGCAGCACGGACAGGGAAGGGGAAGCTTTCTTT. Translating it yields CASSTDREGEAFF. This sequence joins TRBV5-1 and TRBJ1-1; 8 bases align to TRBD1. Germline lookup yields CDR1 SGHRS and CDR2 YFSETQ. The CDR3 totals 13 residues. J gave up 8 bases and V 4 bases, and 7 bases lay outside the gene matches.

The chain has TRBV7-9 and TRBJ1-4; unclear D gene. V lost 0 bases and J 8 bases, leaving 13 bases between the germline ends. The CDR3 length is 15 residues. The V gene's germline CDR1 is SEHNR and CDR2 FQNEAQ (reference sequence). CDR3: CASSLATGWSEKLFF. CDR3 DNA sequence: TGTGCCAGCAGCTTAGCAACGGGTTGGAGCGAAAAACTGTTTTTT.

In this sample, this clone turned up once. The rearrangement uses TRBV5-1 and TRBJ2-3; D might be TRBD1 (5 bases). Per the germline V gene, CDR1 is SGHRS and CDR2 is YFSETQ. The V end was cut by 1 base, the J end by 1 base, with 10 bases between. CDR3 length: 15 residues. CDR3 protein: CASSLIQGGTDTQYF. DNA of the CDR3: TGCGCCAGCAGCTTGATTCAGGGTGGCACAGATACGCAGTATTTT.

The chain employs TRBV7-9 and TRBJ1-1; a possible D gene is TRBD1 (5 bases). The V gene lost 2 bases and the J gene lost 3 bases, with 10 bases spanning the gap. The CDR3 has 14 residues. Germline V gene sequence: CDR1 SEHNR, CDR2 FQNEAQ (reference sequence). The CDR3 nucleotides read TGTGCCAGCAGCTTATTGTCCAGGGACACTGAAGCTTTCTTT. Translated: CASSLLSRDTEAFF.

V is TRBV10-3 and J is TRBJ2-1, with D possibly being TRBD1 (6 bases). Germline CDR1 ENHRY, CDR2 SYGVKD. CDR3 length equals 14 residues. V was trimmed by 3 bases and J by 8 bases, leaving 14 bases between them. The CDR3 region is CAISDGTGPYEQFF. In nucleotides, the CDR3 is TGTGCCATCAGTGACGGCACAGGGCCCTATGAGCAGTTCTTC.

The V and J genes are TRBV5-1 and TRBJ2-3; 10 nucleotides match TRBD1. Germline assignment: CDR1 SGHRS and CDR2 YFSETQ. V gave up 0 bases and J gave up 4 bases; unmatched junction bases: 2. The CDR3 extends over 15 amino acids. CDR3 sequence reads: CASSLGDRGSDTQYF. DNA of the CDR3: TGCGCCAGCAGCTTGGGGGACAGGGGCTCAGATACGCAGTATTTT.

A single count supports this clone. The chain couples TRBV2 to TRBJ1-2; 8 positions match TRBD1. The CDR3 sequence is 15 residues long. Germline trimming cut 5 bases from V and 3 bases from J; bases unmatched to any gene: 8. Germline V lookup: CDR1 SNHLY, CDR2 FYNNEI. CDR3: CASSPDRDLHYGYTF. DNA of the CDR3: TGTGCCAGCAGTCCGGACAGGGACCTCCACTATGGCTACACCTTC.

The V and J genes are TRBV27 and TRBJ2-7; TRBD1 aligns across 8 bases. Germline-derived CDR1 and CDR2 are MNHEY and SMNVEV (reference sequence). V dropped 2 bases and J dropped 2; count of bases not matched to a gene: 8. The CDR3 is 16 amino acids. CDR3 nucleotides: TGTGCCAGCAGTTTAGGCCGGGACAGGTCCGCCTACGAGCAGTACTTC. This codes for CASSLGRDRSAYEQYF.

This chain connects TRBV5-1 to TRBJ2-1, with unresolved D. CDR3 length: 12 residues. The germline CDR1 and CDR2 sequences are SGHRS and YFSETQ. V dropped 0 bases and J dropped 6 bases, with 4 bases sitting between them. This chain's CDR3 is CASSLVLNEQFF. CDR3 nucleotides: TGCGCCAGCAGCTTGGTACTCAATGAGCAGTTCTTC.

V is TRBV7-2 and J is TRBJ1-4; no reliable D call. The V end was cut by 6 bases, the J end by 6 bases, with 23 bases between. Germline CDR1 reads SGHTA; CDR2 reads FQGNSA. The CDR3 is 17 amino acids. CDR3 region: CASSLGRSFRGDEKLFF. CDR3 DNA: TGTGCCAGCAGTCTAGGTCGCTCCTTCCGCGGAGATGAAAAACTGTTTTTT.

The rearrangement joins TRBV6-4 to TRBJ1-1; no definite D call. The V end lost 4 bases, the J end lost 2 bases, and 17 bases lay between the germline ends. Germline CDR1 is MRHNA and CDR2 is SNTAGT. CDR3 length: 16 residues. The CDR3 sequence: CASSAPYEAVNTEAFF. The CDR3 DNA reads TGTGCCAGCAGTGCACCTTATGAAGCGGTTAACACTGAAGCTTTCTTT.

Written as DNA, the CDR3 is TGTGCCAGCAGCGTTCAGGGGTACGAGCAGTACTTC. Translated, it gives CASSVQGYEQYF. V and J are TRBV7-9 and TRBJ2-7; TRBD1 might be the D (6 bases). Looked up from germline, CDR1 is SEHNR and CDR2 is FQNEAQ (reference sequence). This CDR3 is built from 12 residues. V lost 5 bases and J lost 4, with 9 bases in between.

Written as DNA, the CDR3 is TGTGCCAGTAGTATAGGAGGGCCCTATGGCTACACCTTC. Translation: CASSIGGPYGYTF. The gene calls are TRBV19 and TRBJ1-2; no definite D call. Germline loops: CDR1 LNHDA, CDR2 SQIVND (reference sequence). Between the trimmed V and J ends, which lost 1 base and 4 bases, there was a span of 7 bases. The CDR3 extends over 13 amino acids. Filled out from reference TRBV19 and TRBJ1-2, the complete variable domain reads DGGITQSPKYLFRKEGQNVTLSCEQNLNHDAMYWYRQDPGQGLRLIYYSQIVNDFQKGDIAEGYSVSREKKESFPLTVTSAQKNPTAFYLCASSIGGPYGYTFGSGTRLTVV.

The CDR3 region has the DNA TGCGCCAGCAGCCAGGGGACTAGCGGAGCCAATGAGCAGTTCTTC. The encoded protein is CASSQGTSGANEQFF. The chain is built from TRBV5-1 and TRBJ2-1, with 11 bases fitting TRBD2. V was clipped by 4 bases and J by 6 bases; unmatched bases: 6. CDR3 size: 15 residues. The germline V gene has CDR1 SGHRS and CDR2 YFSETQ.

The chain has TRBV10-2 and TRBJ1-6, with 10 bases aligning to TRBD1. CDR3 length: 16 amino acids. Germline assignment: CDR1 WSHSY and CDR2 SAAADI. V was clipped by 2 bases and J by 10 bases; unmatched bases: 8. This CDR3 reads CASSETPGTGDSPLHF. CDR3 coding DNA: TGCGCCAGCAGTGAGACCCCCGGGACAGGGGACTCACCCCTCCACTTT.

The chain combines TRBV2 with TRBJ2-7; 9 positions agree with TRBD1. CDR1 and CDR2 (germline): SNHLY, FYNNEI. Trimming took 6 bases from V and 3 from J; bases not matched to a gene: 6. CDR3 size: 14 residues. CDR3 coding DNA: TGTGCCAGCAGGGGGGACAGGGCCCTCTACGAGCAGTACTTC. Translating it yields CASRGDRALYEQYF.

The CDR3 DNA is TGTGCCAGCAGCTCAGGAGGGGGGGCCGAGGCAGATACGCAGTATTTT. This gives the protein CASSSGGGAEADTQYF. The chain carries TRBV7-9 and TRBJ2-3; perhaps TRBD2 as D (7 bases). The CDR3 is made up of 16 amino acids. The ends were cut back, 4 bases at V and 4 bases at J, with 18 bases in the middle. Germline values: CDR1 SEHNR, CDR2 FQNEAQ (reference sequence).